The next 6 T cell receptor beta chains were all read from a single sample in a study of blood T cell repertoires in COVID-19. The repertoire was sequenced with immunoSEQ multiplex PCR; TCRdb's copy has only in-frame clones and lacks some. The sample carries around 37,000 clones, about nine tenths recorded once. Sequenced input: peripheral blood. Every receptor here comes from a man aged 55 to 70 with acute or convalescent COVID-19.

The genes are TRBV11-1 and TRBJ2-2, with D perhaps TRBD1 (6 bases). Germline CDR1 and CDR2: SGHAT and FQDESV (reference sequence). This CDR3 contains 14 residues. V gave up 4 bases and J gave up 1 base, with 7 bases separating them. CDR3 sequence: CASSSQGNTGELFF. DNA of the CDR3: TGTGCCAGCAGCTCACAGGGGAACACCGGGGAGCTGTTTTTT.

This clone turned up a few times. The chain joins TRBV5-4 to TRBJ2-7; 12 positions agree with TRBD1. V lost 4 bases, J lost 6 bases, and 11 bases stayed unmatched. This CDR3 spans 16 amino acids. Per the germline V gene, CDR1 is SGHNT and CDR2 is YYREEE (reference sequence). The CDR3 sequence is CASSPGTRDRGREQYF. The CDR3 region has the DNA TGTGCCAGCAGCCCAGGTACCCGGGACAGGGGGCGCGAGCAGTACTTC.

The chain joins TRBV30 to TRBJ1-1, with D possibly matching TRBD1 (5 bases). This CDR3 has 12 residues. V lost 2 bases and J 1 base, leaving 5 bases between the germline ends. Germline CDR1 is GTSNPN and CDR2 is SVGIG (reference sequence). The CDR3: CAWSQGNTEAFF. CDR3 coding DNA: TGTGCCTGGAGTCAGGGGAACACTGAAGCTTTCTTT.

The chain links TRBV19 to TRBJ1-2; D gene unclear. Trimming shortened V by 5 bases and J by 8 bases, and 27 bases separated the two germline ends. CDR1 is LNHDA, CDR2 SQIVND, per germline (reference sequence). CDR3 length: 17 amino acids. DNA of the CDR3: TGTGCCAGTAGTGTTCACATAGGTTGGAGTGTACAACTCGGCTACACCTTC. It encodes CASSVHIGWSVQLGYTF.

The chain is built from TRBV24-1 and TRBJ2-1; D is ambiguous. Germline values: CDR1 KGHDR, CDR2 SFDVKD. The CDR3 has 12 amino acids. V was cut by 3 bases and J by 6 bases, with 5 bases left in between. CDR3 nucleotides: TGTGCCACCAGTGATGAGCGCAATGAGCAGTTCTTC. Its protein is CATSDERNEQFF.

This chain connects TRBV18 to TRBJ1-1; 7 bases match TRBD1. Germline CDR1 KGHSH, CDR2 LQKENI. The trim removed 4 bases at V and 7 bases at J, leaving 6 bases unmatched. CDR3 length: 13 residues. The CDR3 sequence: CASSHSGQNEAFF. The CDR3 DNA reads TGTGCCAGCTCACACTCGGGACAGAATGAAGCTTTCTTT.